This TCR beta chain was captured by sequencing in a study of radiotherapy plus CTLA-4 blockade in lung cancer. Comment on this clone: Its antigen is still unknown.

V shed 0 bases, J shed 4 bases, and the junction held 7 bases outside the gene matches. The CDR3 totals 17 residues. CDR1 SGHRS and CDR2 YFSETQ come from the germline V gene. Overall study results and limits: Strongest reported response predictors: early blood clone changes and post-radiation interferon-beta.

Only in-frame clones appear in the TCRdb table, and some are missing; sequencing was by immunoSEQ multiplex PCR. This table has tens of thousands of clones, around 82% appearing once. The clonotype comes from a human donor with non-small cell lung cancer who had a complete response to radiotherapy plus ipilimumab. The chain links TRBV5-1 to TRBJ2-5, with TRBD2 identical over 12 bases. The sequencing used peripheral blood, collected from a patient treated with radiotherapy plus ipilimumab. CDR3 protein: CASSLASSGGALETQYF. The CDR3 region has the DNA TGCGCCAGCAGCTTGGCCTCTAGCGGGGGGGCCTTAGAGACCCAGTACTTC.